This TCR beta chain appears in the sequencing data of a study of monozygotic twins with inflammatory bowel disease (dated by TCRdb to between 2018 and 2021). For the study in its entirety: In total, approximately 30 monozygotic twin pairs made up the full study: 19 Danish pairs, all IBD-discordant, plus nine German pairs, of which four were IBD-concordant and five were IBD-discordant. The search for disease-associated traits relied mainly on comparing IBD patients with their genetically identical healthy co-twins within discordant pairs. Each individual had, on average, about 151 000 unique TCRalpha sequences and 181 000 unique TCRbeta sequences available for analysis. What the research found in general, with its limitations: A decrease in TCRbeta repertoire diversity, as measured by inverse Simpson index, was observed in IBD patients compared with their healthy co-twins. Compared with healthy twins, IBD patients had fewer clonotypes in common with other individuals, a difference most pronounced in patients showing signs of disease activity. Background noise and inter-individual variability may have been introduced into the repertoires by the differing immunosuppressive treatments among patients. Different T cell subtypes could not be distinguished in the analysis. The results gave no support for a single strong signal or clonotype linked to IBD. Concordant and discordant twins showed no difference in repertoire similarity, possibly because of limited statistical power.

Libraries were constructed by 5' RACE. For each TCR library, approximately 3.5 ug of total RNA was used. For each sample, cDNA synthesis was carried out in eight separate reactions using SMARTScribe reverse transcriptase. During cDNA synthesis, template switching was used to introduce unique molecular identifiers that contained a 6-nucleotide sample barcode. TCRalpha and TCRbeta cDNA was amplified by two nested PCRs of around 15 and 9 cycles, with bead purification after each PCR. Before amplification, the cDNA was treated with uracil DNA-glycosylase and purified using the QIAquick PCR purification kit. In the second PCR, Illumina TruSeq-compatible adapters and sample-specific barcodes were added. TapeStation and Qubit were used to check library quality and concentration, and 5 ng of each library went into the pool. The pooled libraries were sequenced with 2 x 100 bp reads and custom sequencing primers on an Illumina HiSeq2500 single-index Rapid Run. The original pipeline was this. MiGEC version 1.2.6 was used for UMI-based consensus assembly, which corrected PCR and sequencing errors. MiXCR version 2.1.1 was used for V(D)J alignment, clonotype assembly and CDR3 extraction. Normalisation of gene usage, clonotype sharing and MAIT/NKT TCR abundance was achieved by analysing the top 1000, 10 000 and 20 000 clonotypes per sample. Diversity was computed as the inverse Simpson index with the vegan R package after downsampling to 27 000 UMIs. Paired Mann-Whitney U tests on discordant twin pairs were used, with Benjamini-Hochberg multiple-testing correction. After the reads were reprocessed by TCRdb, one entry was made per CDR3 protein sequence, with no DNA. TCRdb, not the original authors, processed these V and J calls. Per the sample table, the count is about 380,000 distinct CDR3 sequences. The ten top clones hold 2% to 3% of the sample.

The CDR3 starts with the cysteine, ends with the phenylalanine, and has 14 residues. DNA is not on record. CDR1 and CDR2 were assigned from the germline V gene (reference sequence) as GTSNPN and SVGIG. Concerning this clonotype itself: The target of this receptor is not known.

From each donor, a roughly 2.5 ml peripheral blood sample was collected into PAXgene tubes and kept at -80 degrees C. Without T cell sorting, total RNA was isolated from whole blood using the PAXgene blood miRNA kit on an automated QIAcube. Peripheral blood from monozygotic twin pairs concordant or discordant for inflammatory bowel disease was subjected to deep TCRalpha and TCRbeta repertoire profiling with unique molecular barcoding. Smoking habits were recorded for all twin pairs, with individuals classified as current, former or never smokers. The sample comprised blood. The source of this sequence is a human donor with ulcerative colitis or Crohn's disease, or a healthy co-twin of an affected twin (not recorded which). This receptor chain uses TRBV30 and TRBJ2-3; the D call from TCRdb, TRBD1, cannot be confirmed without DNA. This receptor has the CDR3 CAWKWGADTDTQYF.